This TCR beta chain was documented in a study of T cell repertoires in cytomegalovirus infection. Study-wide background: Carrying CMV and the relevant HLA type showed in public TCR beta signatures.

Broader study findings: The cumulative frequency of public TCR beta families identified carriers of CMV plus the relevant HLA.

TCRdb redid the calling of the reads with MiXCR, one entry per CDR3 protein. The sample records just over 450,000 distinct CDR3 sequences, roughly 42% being singletons. Germline CDR1 SGHTA, CDR2 FQGNSA. The V and J ends lost 1 base and 0 bases respectively, with 6 bases between them. The CDR3 spans 15 residues. A note on this clonotype: What it binds is unknown.

V usage is TRBV7-2 and J usage is TRBJ2-2; D uncertain. This specimen consisted of cultured PBMCs, obtained from culture after CMV antigen stimulation. The TCR sequence derives from a human donor in good health (CMV status not recorded). Some clones in this sample may be carry-over from other donors' samples. CDR3 coding DNA: TGTGCCAGCAGCTTAGTTACTCCGAACACCGGGGAGCTGTTTTTT. This gives the protein CASSLVTPNTGELFF.